Each of the 29 T cell receptor beta chains below was sequenced from the same sample in a study of blood T cell repertoires in COVID-19. Sequencing was performed with immunoSEQ multiplex PCR; in TCRdb, only in-frame clones are kept and a portion is missing. The sample shows some 200,000 clones, about 86% of them seen only once. The sequenced material came from PBMCs or T cells enriched from blood (not recorded which). All receptors derive from a woman aged 40 to 50 with acute COVID-19.

CDR3 DNA sequence: TGCAGCGTTGACTACAGCAATGAGCAGTTCTTC. Translated: CSVDYSNEQFF. The J gene is TRBJ2-1, the V gene TRBV29-1, with D uncertain. The CDR3 is 11 amino acids. Germline-derived CDR1 and CDR2 are SQVTM and ANQGSEA. Trimming shortened V by 3 bases and J by 6 bases, and 6 bases separated the two germline ends.

The CDR3 sequence: CASSVSPTPRGRSNEQFF. CDR3 nucleotides: TGTGCCAGCAGCGTTTCTCCCACTCCCAGGGGCAGGTCCAATGAGCAGTTCTTC. The chain combines TRBV9 with TRBJ2-1, with a possible D match to TRBD1 (6 bases). V was clipped by 2 bases and J by 6 bases, with 24 bases between them. Germline lookup yields CDR1 SGDLS and CDR2 YYNGEE. This CDR3 is built from 18 residues.

V and J are TRBV7-2 and TRBJ1-6; 12 positions match TRBD1. The CDR3 totals 16 residues. Germline CDR1 and CDR2: SGHTA and FQGNSA. V shed 5 bases and J 10 bases; nucleotides not matched to a gene: 9. For the CDR3, the DNA is TGTGCCAGCAGCCAGAGGGACAGGGGGCCTGGATCACCCCTCCACTTT. Its protein is CASSQRDRGPGSPLHF.

The sample holds a few counts of this clone. The genes are TRBV19 and TRBJ1-1, with 8 bases matching TRBD1. The CDR3 loop spans 14 amino acids. The J segment lost 10 bases and the V segment lost 7 bases, leaving 14 bases of the junction unmatched. The germline CDR1 and CDR2 sequences are LNHDA and SQIVND (reference sequence). CDR3 loop: CASTPHGQGTGAFF. DNA of the CDR3: TGTGCCAGTACCCCACATGGACAGGGCACGGGAGCTTTCTTT.

The chain uses TRBV7-6 and TRBJ2-6, with D unresolved. CDR3 length: 16 amino acids. The V gene lost 2 bases and the J gene lost 4 bases, with 12 bases spanning the gap. The germline CDR1 and CDR2 sequences are SGHVS and FNYEAQ. The CDR3 coding sequence is TGTGCCAGCAGCTTATTAACCGGTCACGGGGCCAACGTCCTGACTTTC. Its protein product is CASSLLTGHGANVLTF.

The genes are TRBV10-2 and TRBJ2-6, with 7 nucleotides matching TRBD1. V was clipped by 6 bases and J by 1 base; unmatched bases: 12. Germline V gene lookup returns CDR1 WSHSY and CDR2 SAAADI. This CDR3 has 18 residues. The CDR3 protein is CASRPGQTVLSGANVLTF. CDR3 bases: TGCGCCAGCAGGCCGGGACAGACTGTCCTTTCTGGGGCCAACGTCCTGACTTTC.

This chain connects TRBV29-1 to TRBJ1-1; D gene unclear. V shed 1 base and J shed 0 bases, with 6 bases lying between them. This CDR3 contains 13 residues. The germline CDR1 and CDR2 sequences are SQVTM and ANQGSEA. The CDR3 DNA sequence: TGCAGCGTTGAAGTCAGTCTGAACACTGAAGCTTTCTTT. Amino acid sequence: CSVEVSLNTEAFF.

The chain couples TRBV7-8 to TRBJ2-1, with D possibly matching TRBD2 (11 bases). Per the germline V gene, CDR1 is SGHVS and CDR2 is FQNEAQ. The V gene lost 1 base and the J gene lost 2 bases, with 18 bases spanning the gap. The CDR3 totals 18 residues. The CDR3 here is CASSLGTGGLAAYNEQFF. The CDR3 DNA reads TGTGCCAGCAGCTTAGGGACAGGGGGACTAGCGGCCTACAATGAGCAGTTCTTC.

This clone occurred a few times. The chain is built from TRBV11-1 and TRBJ2-4; 7 bases match TRBD2. The germline gives CDR1 SGHAT, CDR2 FQDESV (reference sequence). The CDR3 totals 15 residues. The V segment lost 4 bases and the J segment 8 bases; nucleotides outside the gene matches: 11. As DNA, the CDR3 is TGTGCCAGCAGCTCGAGCGGGACCGTCTCTTACATTCAGTACTTC. It translates to CASSSSGTVSYIQYF.

The V and J genes are TRBV4-1 and TRBJ1-1, with 9 bases lining up with TRBD1. This CDR3 comprises 15 residues. Germline loops: CDR1 MGHRA, CDR2 YSYEKL. Unmatched junction bases numbered 7, after V lost 5 bases and J lost 3 bases. The DNA of the CDR3 is TGCGCCAGCAGCTATACAGGGGGCGGGTACACTGAAGCTTTCTTT. This codes for CASSYTGGGYTEAFF.

CDR3 amino acids: CASSFSGDEKLFF. CDR3 nucleotides: TGTGCCAGCAGCTTCTCAGGGGATGAAAAACTGTTTTTT. This chain uses TRBV11-2 with TRBJ1-4; tentative D call: TRBD1 (6 bases). The CDR3 is made up of 13 amino acids. Germline V gene sequence: CDR1 SGHAT, CDR2 FQNNGV. V dropped 3 bases and J dropped 6 bases, with 8 bases sitting between them. Looking up the rest from reference TRBV11-2 and TRBJ1-4 gives the full variable domain: EAGVAQSPRYKIIEKRQSVAFWCNPISGHATLYWYQQILGQGPKLLIQFQNNGVVDDSQLPKDRFSAERLKGVDSTLKIQPAKLEDSAVYLCASSFSGDEKLFFGSGTQLSVL.

V gene TRBV19 combines with J gene TRBJ1-2; D gene uncertain. Germline V gives CDR1 LNHDA, CDR2 SQIVND (reference sequence). CDR3 length equals 13 residues. V was pared by 3 bases and J by 7 bases, with 12 bases between. Here the CDR3 reads CASSIPGVAGYTF. CDR3 in DNA: TGTGCCAGTAGTATCCCCGGAGTCGCTGGCTACACCTTC.

The gene calls are TRBV28 and TRBJ1-4; D is unclear. V was clipped by 4 bases and J by 8 bases, with 8 bases between them. CDR1 and CDR2 (germline): MDHEN, SYDVKM. This CDR3 region has 12 residues. CDR3 nucleotides: TGTGCCAGCAGTTCCCCAGGAGAAAAACTGTTTTTT. Translation gives CASSSPGEKLFF.

The chain has TRBV5-6 and TRBJ1-1; perhaps TRBD1 as D (5 bases). Germline lookup yields CDR1 SGHDT and CDR2 YYEEEE. There are 15 residues in the CDR3. Trimming pared 0 bases from V and 3 bases from J, leaving 12 bases between. The CDR3: CASSLANRLYTEAFF. In DNA form, the CDR3 reads TGTGCCAGCAGCTTGGCCAACAGGTTGTACACTGAAGCTTTCTTT. The variable domain in full, with the rest retrieved from reference TRBV5-6 and TRBJ1-1, is DAGVTQSPTHLIKTRGQQVTLRCSPKSGHDTVSWYQQALGQGPQFIFQYYEEEERQRGNFPDRFSGHQFPNYSSELNVNALLLGDSALYLCASSLANRLYTEAFFGQGTRLTVV.

This rearrangement joins TRBV2 to TRBJ2-7; no reliable D call. The germline V gene has CDR1 SNHLY and CDR2 FYNNEI. Trimming removed 3 bases at V and 3 bases at J, with 12 bases between. The CDR3 contains 14 residues. Here the CDR3 DNA reads TGTGCCAGCAGTGATCTGACGGAGATCTACGAGCAGTACTTC. It translates to CASSDLTEIYEQYF. Filled out from reference TRBV2 and TRBJ2-7, the complete variable domain reads EPEVTQTPSHQVTQMGQEVILRCVPISNHLYFYWYRQILGQKVEFLVSFYNNEISEKSEIFDDQFSVERPDGSNFTLKIRSTKLEDSAMYFCASSDLTEIYEQYFGPGTRLTVT.

The chain recombines TRBV7-9 with TRBJ1-5, with 10 bases aligning to TRBD1. Germline V lookup: CDR1 SEHNR, CDR2 FQNEAQ (reference sequence). This CDR3 has 16 amino acids. The trim removed 3 bases at V and 2 bases at J, leaving 4 bases unmatched. CDR3 sequence: CASSLGTGVGNQPQHF. CDR3 sequence (DNA): TGTGCCAGCAGCTTGGGGACAGGGGTTGGCAATCAGCCCCAGCATTTT.

The chain is built from TRBV5-6 and TRBJ1-2; 7 positions match TRBD1. This CDR3 region has 15 residues. V shed 4 bases, J shed 3 bases, and the junction held 9 bases outside the gene matches. Germline CDR1 reads SGHDT; CDR2 reads YYEEEE. The CDR3: CASSPPWQGDYGYTF. The CDR3 DNA reads as TGTGCCAGCAGCCCGCCATGGCAGGGGGACTATGGCTACACCTTC.

The chain has TRBV6-5 and TRBJ2-7, with 8 bases aligning to TRBD2. V lost 2 bases and J lost 1; bases outside the gene matches: 4. CDR1 MNHEY and CDR2 SVGAGI come from the germline V gene. CDR3 length: 15 amino acids. The CDR3 loop is CASSYGTSGSYEQYF. CDR3 coding DNA: TGTGCCAGCAGTTACGGCACTAGCGGATCCTACGAGCAGTACTTC.

This clone has only one observation. The chain links TRBV6-5 to TRBJ2-7, with D perhaps TRBD2 (7 bases). Trimming left V 10 bases short and J 5 bases short, with 21 bases between. The germline V gene has CDR1 MNHEY and CDR2 SVGAGI. The CDR3 has 14 amino acids. CDR3 sequence reads: CATSGRGYPNEQYF. The CDR3, as DNA: TGTGCCACTTCAGGGAGGGGGTATCCCAACGAGCAGTACTTC.

This sequence joins TRBV4-1 and TRBJ2-7; perhaps TRBD2 as D (5 bases). Germline-derived CDR1 and CDR2 are MGHRA and YSYEKL. Trimming removed 0 bases at V and 3 bases at J, with 12 bases between. This CDR3 has 15 residues. The chain's CDR3 is CASSQERETSYEQYF. CDR3 DNA: TGCGCCAGCAGCCAAGAGAGGGAGACGAGCTACGAGCAGTACTTC.

The rearrangement joins TRBV27 to TRBJ1-6, with a weak D call TRBD1 (5 bases). The germline V gene encodes CDR1 MNHEY and CDR2 SMNVEV (reference sequence). V was clipped by 1 base and J by 6 bases, with 10 bases between them. This CDR3 has 15 residues. CDR3 coding DNA: TGTGCCAGCAGTTTATGGCAGGGAAGTAATTCACCCCTCCACTTT. This encodes CASSLWQGSNSPLHF.

The gene calls are TRBV14 and TRBJ2-7, with 8 bases that match TRBD1. The V gene's germline CDR1 is SGHDN and CDR2 FVKESK. The V gene end was trimmed by 0 bases and the J gene end by 6 bases; junction bases not matched to a gene: 10. The CDR3 sequence is 16 residues long. This CDR3 is CASSQEGWTGSLEQYF. The CDR3 nucleotides read TGTGCCAGCAGCCAAGAAGGTTGGACAGGGTCGCTCGAGCAGTACTTC.

This clone was seen a single time. The V and J genes are TRBV11-3 and TRBJ1-1; maybe TRBD1 (6 bases). The germline V gene encodes CDR1 SGHNT and CDR2 YENEEA. V lost 2 bases and J 3 bases, leaving 7 bases between the germline ends. CDR3 size: 13 residues. The CDR3 DNA sequence: TGTGCCAGCAGCTTACACAGGGACACTGAAGCTTTCTTT. It encodes CASSLHRDTEAFF.

This chain uses TRBV4-1 with TRBJ2-5, with TRBD1 as a possible D gene (5 bases). V was trimmed by 0 bases and J by 0 bases, leaving 14 bases between them. The CDR3 has 17 amino acids. Germline assignment: CDR1 MGHRA and CDR2 YSYEKL. CDR3: CASSQDRQGSYQETQYF. The CDR3 nucleotides are TGCGCCAGCAGCCAAGATAGGCAGGGTAGTTACCAAGAGACCCAGTACTTC.

The chain joins TRBV7-8 to TRBJ2-5, with TRBD2 matching 9 bases. Germline V CDR1 and CDR2: SGHVS, FQNEAQ. The CDR3 consists of 17 residues. Germline trimming cut 2 bases from V and 2 bases from J; bases unmatched to any gene: 9. The CDR3 DNA reads as TGTGCCAGCAGCTTAACGGGTAGCGGGGGCCTTCAAGAGACCCAGTACTTC. It yields the protein CASSLTGSGGLQETQYF.

This clone was picked up a small number of times. The chain has TRBV28 and TRBJ1-5, with D perhaps TRBD1 (6 bases). V shed 7 bases and J shed 6 bases, with 19 bases lying between them. Per germline, CDR1 MDHEN and CDR2 SYDVKM. The CDR3 covers 15 residues. This chain's CDR3 is CASNGQRLLSQPQHF. The CDR3 DNA reads TGTGCCAGCAATGGACAGCGACTGCTTTCTCAGCCCCAGCATTTT.

The V gene is TRBV28, the J gene TRBJ2-1, with D unclear. The CDR3 is 13 residues long. Germline lookup yields CDR1 MDHEN and CDR2 SYDVKM. The V end was cut by 3 bases, the J end by 3 bases, with 6 bases between. CDR3 loop: CASSFGGYNEQFF. The CDR3 coding sequence is TGTGCCAGCAGTTTTGGCGGCTACAATGAGCAGTTCTTC.

The chain uses TRBV7-9 and TRBJ2-1, with unresolved D. Germline V CDR1 and CDR2: SEHNR, FQNEAQ (reference sequence). The CDR3 extends over 12 amino acids. Trimming stripped 5 bases from V and 7 bases from J, with 9 bases between. The CDR3 spells CASSPLMNEQFF. The CDR3 DNA reads TGTGCCAGCAGCCCTTTAATGAATGAGCAGTTCTTC.

The rearrangement joins TRBV9 to TRBJ1-1; D gene unclear. V lost 4 bases to trimming and J lost 1 base, with 5 bases between them. Germline V gene data show CDR1 as SGDLS and CDR2 as YYNGEE. This CDR3 is built from 12 residues. CDR3 sequence: CASSTWNTEAFF. The DNA of the CDR3 is TGTGCCAGCAGCACTTGGAACACTGAAGCTTTCTTT.